This is a list of T cell receptor beta chains from one sample in a study of blood T cell repertoires in COVID-19. TCRdb's copy holds only in-frame clones and misses some; the assay was immunoSEQ multiplex PCR. The repertoire holds over 50,000 clones, about nine tenths seen once, with roughly 8% in the top ten. Sequenced: peripheral blood. These receptors were taken from a man aged 45-60 years with active COVID-19. CDR3s include the opening cysteine and the closing phenylalanine or tryptophan. The D gene is left open where the match is weak. Clone size is stated in some rows and not others, as once, few, many or a class when expanded.

D | V | size | CDR3
NA | TRBV18 | NA | CASSPPLRYYNEQFF
NA | TRBV29-1 | once | CSVSATSQETQYF
NA | TRBV6-5 | NA | CASSYSAGRSTEAFF
NA | TRBV10-3 | NA | CAISESLEGGREKLFF
NA | TRBV9 | NA | CASSVADRNRYGYTF
NA | TRBV4-3 | once | CASSREPGLTNEKLFF
NA | TRBV5-4 | NA | CASSLTGSYEQYF
NA | TRBV25-1 | NA | CASSELGQGGSYEQYF
NA | TRBV5-1 | NA | CASSLGPEAFF
NA | TRBV27 | NA | CASSPQISPNEQFF
NA | TRBV9 | NA | CASSVAGGFTEAFF
TRBD1 | TRBV30 | NA | CASGQGLLNTEAFF
NA | TRBV7-3 | NA | CASSLMALASYNEQFF
NA | TRBV7-9 | NA | CASSPTGGRGWTEAFF
NA | TRBV9 | NA | CASSVDPTAAVTEAFF
TRBD2 | TRBV5-1 | NA | CASSPPLGTNYNEQFF
TRBD1 | TRBV18 | NA | CASSPSRDSIRSRETQYF
TRBD1 | TRBV5-6 | once | CASRKFRQGAGANVLTF
TRBD2 | TRBV27 | NA | CASRTTSGGAIGELFF
NA | TRBV2 | once | CASSPNGPETQYF
TRBD1 | TRBV7-2 | NA | CASSSRTGGAEATKNIQYF
NA | TRBV27 | NA | CASRKQALINYGYTF
NA | TRBV11-3 | NA | CASSIYQNTEAFF
NA | TRBV24-1 | once | CATSDNRADGSYEQYF
NA | TRBV18 | NA | CASSPGSGELFF